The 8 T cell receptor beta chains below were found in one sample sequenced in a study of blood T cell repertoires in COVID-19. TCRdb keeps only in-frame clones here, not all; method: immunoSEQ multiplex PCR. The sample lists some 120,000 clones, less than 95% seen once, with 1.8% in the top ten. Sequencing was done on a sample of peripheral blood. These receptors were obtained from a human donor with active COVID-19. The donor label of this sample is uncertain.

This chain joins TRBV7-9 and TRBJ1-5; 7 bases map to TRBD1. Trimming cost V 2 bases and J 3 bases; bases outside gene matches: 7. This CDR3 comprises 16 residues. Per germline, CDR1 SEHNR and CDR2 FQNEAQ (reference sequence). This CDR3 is CASSLSGTAVNQPQHF. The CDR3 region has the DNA TGTGCCAGCAGCTTATCCGGGACAGCAGTCAATCAGCCCCAGCATTTT.

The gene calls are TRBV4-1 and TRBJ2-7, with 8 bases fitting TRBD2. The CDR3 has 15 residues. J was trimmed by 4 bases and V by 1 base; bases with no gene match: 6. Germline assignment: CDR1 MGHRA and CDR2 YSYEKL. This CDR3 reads CASSQGAGVGYEQYF. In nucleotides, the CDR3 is TGCGCCAGCAGCCAAGGAGCGGGGGTAGGTTACGAGCAGTACTTC.

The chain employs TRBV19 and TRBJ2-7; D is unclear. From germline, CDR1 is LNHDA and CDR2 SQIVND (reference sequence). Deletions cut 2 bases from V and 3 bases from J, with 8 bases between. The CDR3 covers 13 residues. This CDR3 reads CASSISVGYEQYF. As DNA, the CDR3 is TGTGCCAGTAGTATAAGCGTTGGCTACGAGCAGTACTTC.

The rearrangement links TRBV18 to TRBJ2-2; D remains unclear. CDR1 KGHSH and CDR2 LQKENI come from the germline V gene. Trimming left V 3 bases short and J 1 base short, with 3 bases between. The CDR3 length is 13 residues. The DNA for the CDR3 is TGTGCCAGCTCACCGCGGAACACCGGGGAGCTGTTTTTT. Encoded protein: CASSPRNTGELFF. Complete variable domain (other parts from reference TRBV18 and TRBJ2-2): NAGVMQNPRHLVRRRGQEARLRCSPMKGHSHVYWYRQLPEEGLKFMVYLQKENIIDESGMPKERFSAEFPKEGPSILRIQQVVRGDSAAYFCASSPRNTGELFFGEGSRLTVL.

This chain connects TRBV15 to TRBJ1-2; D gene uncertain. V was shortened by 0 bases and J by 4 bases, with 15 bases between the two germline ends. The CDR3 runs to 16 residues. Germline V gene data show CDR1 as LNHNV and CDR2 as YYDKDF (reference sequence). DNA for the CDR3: TGTGCCACCAGCAGAGATAATAGCGGGCTGAGCTATGGCTACACCTTC. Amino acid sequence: CATSRDNSGLSYGYTF.

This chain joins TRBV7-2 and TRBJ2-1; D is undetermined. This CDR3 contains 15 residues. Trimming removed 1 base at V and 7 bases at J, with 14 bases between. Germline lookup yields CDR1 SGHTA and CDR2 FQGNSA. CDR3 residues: CASSLGSSFINEQFF. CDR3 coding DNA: TGTGCCAGCAGCTTAGGCTCTAGTTTCATTAATGAGCAGTTCTTC.

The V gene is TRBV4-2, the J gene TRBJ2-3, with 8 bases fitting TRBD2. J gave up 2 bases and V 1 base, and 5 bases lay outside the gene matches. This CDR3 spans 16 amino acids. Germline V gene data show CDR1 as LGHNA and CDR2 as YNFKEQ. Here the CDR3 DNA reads TGTGCCAGCAGCCAAGGGGTAGCGGGGCCCACAGATACGCAGTATTTT. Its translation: CASSQGVAGPTDTQYF.

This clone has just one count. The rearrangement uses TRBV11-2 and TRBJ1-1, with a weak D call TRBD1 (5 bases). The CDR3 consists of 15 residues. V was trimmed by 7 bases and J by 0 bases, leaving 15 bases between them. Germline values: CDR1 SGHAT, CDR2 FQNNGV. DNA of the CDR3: TGTGCCAGCACAAAGGGTCGACAGATGAACACTGAAGCTTTCTTT. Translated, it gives CASTKGRQMNTEAFF.